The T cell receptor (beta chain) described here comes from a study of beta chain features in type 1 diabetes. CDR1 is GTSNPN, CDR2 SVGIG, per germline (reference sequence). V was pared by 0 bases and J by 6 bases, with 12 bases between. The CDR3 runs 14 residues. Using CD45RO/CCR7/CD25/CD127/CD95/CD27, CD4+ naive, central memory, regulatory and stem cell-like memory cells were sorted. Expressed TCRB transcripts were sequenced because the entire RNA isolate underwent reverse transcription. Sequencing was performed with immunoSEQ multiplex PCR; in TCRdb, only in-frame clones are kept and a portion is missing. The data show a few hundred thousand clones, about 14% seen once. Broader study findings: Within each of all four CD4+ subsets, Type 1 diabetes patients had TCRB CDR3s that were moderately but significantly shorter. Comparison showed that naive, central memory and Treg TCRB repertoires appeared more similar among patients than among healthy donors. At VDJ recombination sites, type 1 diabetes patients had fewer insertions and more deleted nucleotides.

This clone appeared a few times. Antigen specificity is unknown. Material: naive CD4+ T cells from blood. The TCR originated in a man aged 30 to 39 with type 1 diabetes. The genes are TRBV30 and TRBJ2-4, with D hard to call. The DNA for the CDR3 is TGTGCCTGGAGTGTTTCACGGTCCCTAAACATTCAGTACTTC. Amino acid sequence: CAWSVSRSLNIQYF.